This T cell receptor (beta chain) is from a study of CD8 T cells in ankylosing spondylitis. This clonotype was detected ten times or more. What it binds is unknown. Overall study results and limits: The study identified a TCR beta motif of seven or eight highly homologous variants that appeared characteristic of ankylosing spondylitis blood.

Quantitative 5'-RACE with molecular barcodes was used to make the TCR beta libraries. TCRdb called the 5' RACE reads again in MiXCR, with one record for every CDR3 protein. The sample includes hundreds of thousands of distinct CDR3 sequences, 20% of them seen just once. This CDR3 spans 11 amino acids. V dropped 0 bases and J dropped 7 bases, with 4 bases sitting between them. CDR1 and CDR2 from the germline V gene are ENHRY and SYGVKD. Sequencing was performed on blood, either unsorted or a sorted T cell fraction (not recorded which). The V call is TRBV10-3, the J call TRBJ2-7; D is ambiguous. This receptor was obtained from a male donor with ankylosing spondylitis or in good health (not recorded which). CDR3 bases: TGTGCCATCAGTGAGTCACGGGAGCAGTACTTC. Translation: CAISESREQYF.